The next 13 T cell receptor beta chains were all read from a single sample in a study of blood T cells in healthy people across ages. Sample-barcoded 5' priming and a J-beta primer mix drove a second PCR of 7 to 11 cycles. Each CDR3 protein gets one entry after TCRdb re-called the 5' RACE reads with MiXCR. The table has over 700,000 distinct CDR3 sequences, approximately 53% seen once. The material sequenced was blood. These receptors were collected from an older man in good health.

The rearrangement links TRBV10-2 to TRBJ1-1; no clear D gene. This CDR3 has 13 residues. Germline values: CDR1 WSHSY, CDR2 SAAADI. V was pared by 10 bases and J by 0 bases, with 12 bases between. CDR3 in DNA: TGCGCCACCCAGAGAGTTTTGAACACTGAAGCTTTCTTT. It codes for CATQRVLNTEAFF.

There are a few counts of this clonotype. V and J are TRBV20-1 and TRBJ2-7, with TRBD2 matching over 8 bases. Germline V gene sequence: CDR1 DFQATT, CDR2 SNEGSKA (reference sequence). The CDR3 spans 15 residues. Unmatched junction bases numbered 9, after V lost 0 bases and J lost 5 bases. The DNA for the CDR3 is TGCAGTGCTAGAGATTCAGGACTAGCTCTCCACGAGCAGTACTTC. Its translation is CSARDSGLALHEQYF.

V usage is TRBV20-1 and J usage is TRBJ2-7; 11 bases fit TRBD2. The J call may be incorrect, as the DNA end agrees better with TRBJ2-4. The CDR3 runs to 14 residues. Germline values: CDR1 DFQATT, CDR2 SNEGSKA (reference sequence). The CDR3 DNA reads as TGCAGTGCTAGAGATACCGGGACTAGCGGCATTCAGTACTTC. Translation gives CSARDTGTSGIQYF.

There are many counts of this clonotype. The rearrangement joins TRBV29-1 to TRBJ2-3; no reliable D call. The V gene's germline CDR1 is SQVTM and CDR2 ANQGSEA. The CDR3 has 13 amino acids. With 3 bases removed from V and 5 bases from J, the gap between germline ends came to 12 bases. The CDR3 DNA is TGCAGCGTTGATCCCGTTAGAGGAGATACGCAGTATTTT. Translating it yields CSVDPVRGDTQYF.

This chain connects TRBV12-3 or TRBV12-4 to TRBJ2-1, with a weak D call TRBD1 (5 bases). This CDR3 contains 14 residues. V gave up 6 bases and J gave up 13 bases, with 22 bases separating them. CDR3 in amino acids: CASSLRASGETQFF. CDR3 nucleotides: TGTGCCAGCAGCCTCAGGGCGTCCGGAGAGACCCAGTTCTTC.

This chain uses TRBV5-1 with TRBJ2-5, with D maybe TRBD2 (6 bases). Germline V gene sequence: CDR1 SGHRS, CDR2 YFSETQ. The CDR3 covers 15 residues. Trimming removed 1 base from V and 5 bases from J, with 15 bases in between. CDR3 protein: CASSLSPGAGETQYF. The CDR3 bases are TGCGCCAGCAGCTTGTCCCCGGGAGCAGGGGAGACCCAGTACTTC.

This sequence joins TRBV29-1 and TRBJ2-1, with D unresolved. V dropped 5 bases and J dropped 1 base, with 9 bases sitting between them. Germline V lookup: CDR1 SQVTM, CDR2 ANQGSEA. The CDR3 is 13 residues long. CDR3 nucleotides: TGCAGCGTTCGTCGGTTTTCCTACAATGAGCAGTTCTTC. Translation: CSVRRFSYNEQFF.

The CDR3 protein is CASSKADRGSESLYEQYF. Here the CDR3 DNA reads TGTGCCAGCAGCAAAGCTGACAGGGGGAGTGAGTCCCTCTACGAGCAGTACTTC. This chain connects TRBV21-1 to TRBJ2-5; the listed D gene, TRBD1, was not tested against the DNA. The J call is in doubt because the DNA end fits TRBJ2-7 better. TRBV21-1 counts as a pseudogene. The CDR3 is 18 residues long.

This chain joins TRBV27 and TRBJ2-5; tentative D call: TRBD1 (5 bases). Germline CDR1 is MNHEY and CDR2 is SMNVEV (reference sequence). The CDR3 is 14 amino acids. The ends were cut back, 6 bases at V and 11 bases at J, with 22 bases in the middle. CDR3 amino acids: CASSVRTPMDEQYF. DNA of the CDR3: TGTGCCAGCAGCGTAAGGACACCTATGGATGAGCAGTACTTC.

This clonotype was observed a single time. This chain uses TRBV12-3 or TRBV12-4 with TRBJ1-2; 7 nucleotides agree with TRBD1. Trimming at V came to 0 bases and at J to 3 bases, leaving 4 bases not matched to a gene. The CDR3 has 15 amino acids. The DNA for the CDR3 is TGTGCCAGCAGTTTAGCCGGACAGGACTACTATGGCTACACCTTC. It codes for CASSLAGQDYYGYTF.

For the CDR3, the DNA is TGCGCCAGCAGCTTGTCGGGAAATGAAAAACTGTTTTTT. It specifies CASSLSGNEKLFF. The chain uses TRBV5-1 and TRBJ1-4, with D unresolved. The CDR3 is 13 residues long. Trimming stripped 1 base from V and 5 bases from J, with 6 bases between. CDR1 and CDR2 from the germline V gene are SGHRS and YFSETQ.

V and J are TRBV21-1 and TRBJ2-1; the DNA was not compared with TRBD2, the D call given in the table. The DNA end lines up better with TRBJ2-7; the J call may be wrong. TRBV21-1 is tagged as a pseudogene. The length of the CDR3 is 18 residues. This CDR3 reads CAMQIGLAGGQRGNEQYF. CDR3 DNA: TGTGCCATGCAGATTGGACTAGCGGGAGGGCAAAGGGGGAATGAGCAGTACTTC.

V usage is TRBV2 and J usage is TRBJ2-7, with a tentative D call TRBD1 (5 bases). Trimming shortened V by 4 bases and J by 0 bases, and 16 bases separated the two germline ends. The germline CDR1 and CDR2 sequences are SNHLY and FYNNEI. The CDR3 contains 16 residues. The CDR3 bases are TGTGCCAGCAGTGCCATCGGACACCCTAGCTCCTACGAGCAGTACTTC. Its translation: CASSAIGHPSSYEQYF.